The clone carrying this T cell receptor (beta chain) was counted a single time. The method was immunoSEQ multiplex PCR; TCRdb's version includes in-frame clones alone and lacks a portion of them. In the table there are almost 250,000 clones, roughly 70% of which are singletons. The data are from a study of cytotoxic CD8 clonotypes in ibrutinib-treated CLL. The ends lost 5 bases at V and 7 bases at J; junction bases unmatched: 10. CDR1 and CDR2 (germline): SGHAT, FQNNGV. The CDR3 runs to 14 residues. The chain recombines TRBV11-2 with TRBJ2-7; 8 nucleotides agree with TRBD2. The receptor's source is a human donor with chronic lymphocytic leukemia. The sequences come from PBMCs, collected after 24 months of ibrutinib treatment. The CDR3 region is CASSPTGGGGEQYF. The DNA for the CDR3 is TGTGCCAGCAGCCCTACCGGGGGGGGCGGAGAGCAGTACTTC.